This T cell receptor (beta chain) was sequenced for a study of T-cell memory formation after mild COVID-19. General study results and limits: CD4+ clones that contracted lay mainly in CM and EM; CD8+ ones lay in EMRA. There was no confirmation that second-wave clones peaking on day 37 were SARS-CoV-2 specific.

Constant-segment primers were used for 5'RACE, and the resulting TCR alpha and TCR beta cDNA libraries carried sample barcodes and UMIs. Using its own MiXCR run on the 5' RACE reads, TCRdb lists one record per CDR3 protein. Of about 130,000 distinct CDR3 sequences listed, about a sixth are singletons. Details on this clonotype: Its antigen is as yet unknown.

There are 12 residues in the CDR3. Trimming took 6 bases from V and 6 from J, leaving 12 bases between them. Germline lookup yields CDR1 ENHRY and CDR2 SYGVKD. The chain combines TRBV10-3 with TRBJ2-7; weak D call: TRBD1 (6 bases). The clonotype was recovered from a man younger than 30 who had mild COVID-19 (a few samples of this study predate the infection). Cell type and time point are not known. What was sequenced was PBMCs or a T cell subset sorted from them (not recorded which). In nucleotides, the CDR3 is TGTGCCATCAGCCCCCGACAGGCCGAGCAGTACTTC. It specifies CAISPRQAEQYF.